This TCR beta chain stems from a study of OX40 agonist ivuxolimab in advanced cancers. Turning to the overall study: The costimulatory receptor OX40 (CD134) was targeted by ivuxolimab, a fully human IgG2 agonistic monoclonal antibody. The paper describes the monotherapy dose-escalation part (N of about 47 patients) of the phase I trial of ivuxolimab. Intravenous ivuxolimab was administered to patients every 2 weeks at six dose levels: 0.01, 0.1, 0.3, 1.5, 3 and 10 mg/kg. The purpose of peripheral TCRbeta sequencing was to test whether ivuxolimab changed TCR sequence diversity and led to clonal T-cell expansion. Partial responses occurred in three dose-escalation patients, of whom one had hepatocellular carcinoma and two had cutaneous melanoma. Of the roughly 51 dose-escalation patients, hepatocellular carcinoma was present in some 19, melanoma in around 15, renal cell carcinoma in 9 and head and neck cancer in 9. In the dose-escalation cohort, nearly 85% of patients were male, and the mean age was roughly 56 years with a range of roughly 23 to 90. Patients were allowed to have had prior anti-PD-1, anti-PD-L1 or anti-CTLA-4 therapy, and roughly 40% of the dose-escalation patients had been treated with checkpoint inhibitors. Results and caveats for the whole study, not just this receptor: After ivuxolimab, CD8+ T cells had more expanded clones than CD4+ T cells on average. Low levels of normalized T-cell clonal expansion were also seen in some patients who did not respond. At doses from 0.1 to 3.0 mg/kg, clonal expansion was seen in both CD4+ and CD8+ blood T cells between baseline and week 6. In the 0.1-3.0 mg/kg groups, partial responders had among the lowest normalized peripheral clonal expansion, particularly in CD8+ T cells. Antigen specificity was not determined for the clonally expanded peripheral T cells.

This clone came up a few times. It lacks a known antigen. It has no much larger one-base neighbor in the sample; base qualities were not kept. The CDR3, from cysteine to phenylalanine, totals 16 residues. CDR3 DNA only is kept here, 48 bases in frame from base 1. Cut back by 2 bases and 11 bases, the V and J ends lie 19 bases apart. As encoded in the germline V gene, CDR1 is KGHSH while CDR2 is LQKENI. Genomic DNA was isolated from the sorted cells so that the TCRbeta CDR3 region could be sequenced. The immunoSEQ Assay was used to sequence the TCRbeta CDR3 regions. TCRdb carries this immuneACCESS record with in-frame sequences only. Its versions omit some clonotypes, under half of them owing to an unresolved V gene in the studies checked, with the rest unexplained. This sample comprises more than 45,000 clones, over 60% of them detected only once. Jointly, the top ten make up about 3% of the sample.

The trial excluded patients who had a history of autoimmune disease or who were on systemic immunosuppression. In every dose cohort, peripheral blood was drawn for TCR sequencing at baseline, cycle 4 day 1, and cycle 7 day 1. Samples came from an open-label, multicenter, first-in-human phase I dose-escalation trial of ivuxolimab. Adults with locally advanced or metastatic melanoma, renal cell, hepatocellular, or head and neck squamous cell carcinoma were enrolled in the trial. Before TCR sequencing, CD4+ and CD8+ T cells were separately sorted from peripheral blood. The sequence derives from an adult with an advanced solid tumor such as melanoma, head and neck, liver or kidney cancer. The specimen comprised CD4+ or CD8+ T cells sorted from blood, sampled in a trial of the OX40 agonist ivuxolimab. Recombination joined TRBV18 with TRBJ1-6; TRBD1 is a possible D gene, resting on 5 matching bases. The CDR3: CASSPGSDINRTPLHF. The DNA sequence is given as TGTGCCAGCTCACCAGGTTCGGACATAAATAGAACACCCCTCCACTTT.